Listed here are 31 T cell receptor beta chains from one sample, sequenced in a study of blood T cell repertoires in COVID-19. Profiled with immunoSEQ multiplex PCR; TCRdb holds only in-frame clones, not every one. Of roughly 87,000 clones detected, 60% to 80% appear once; the ten largest clones hold 13% to 15%. The sequenced material came from peripheral blood. The receptors originated from a woman at least 80 years old with acute or convalescent COVID-19.

The V gene is TRBV9, the J gene TRBJ2-5, with TRBD2 identical over 8 bases. Per the germline V gene, CDR1 is SGDLS and CDR2 is YYNGEE. This CDR3 is 15 amino acids long. With V trimmed by 0 bases and J by 4 bases, 5 bases remained unmatched. For the CDR3, the DNA is TGTGCCAGCAGCGTAGATAGCGGGGTTGTAGAGACCCAGTACTTC. It translates to CASSVDSGVVETQYF.

The chain couples TRBV9 to TRBJ1-2; no clear D. The CDR3 contains 15 residues. V lost 2 bases to trimming and J lost 7 bases, with 18 bases between them. Germline CDR1 SGDLS, CDR2 YYNGEE. The CDR3 region has the DNA TGTGCCAGCAGCGTGAGAACGGTGGAGGAGGGTGGCTACACCTTC. It encodes CASSVRTVEEGGYTF.

In DNA form, the CDR3 reads TGCGCCAGCAGTCAATACAGGGGGCAAATTACCTACGAGCAGTACTTC. Its translation: CASSQYRGQITYEQYF. The gene calls are TRBV23-1 and TRBJ2-7; 9 bases align to TRBD1. TRBV23-1 is annotated as an ORF whose role is uncertain. J lost 2 bases, V lost 1 base, and 6 bases had no gene match. This CDR3 has 16 residues.

The chain is built from TRBV6-4 and TRBJ2-7; perhaps TRBD1 as D (5 bases). Trimming stripped 4 bases from V and 5 bases from J, with 12 bases between. Per the germline V gene, CDR1 is MRHNA and CDR2 is SNTAGT. The CDR3 is made up of 13 amino acids. The CDR3 is CASSVGDGDEQYF. Written as DNA, the CDR3 is TGTGCCAGCAGTGTAGGGGATGGCGACGAGCAGTACTTC.

The chain has TRBV19 and TRBJ1-2, with unresolved D. The CDR3 length is 13 residues. The V gene's germline CDR1 is LNHDA and CDR2 SQIVND (reference sequence). Trimming took 1 base from V and 4 from J, leaving 7 bases between them. CDR3 bases: TGTGCCAGTAGTATAGGGAGTAGCTATGGCTACACCTTC. It encodes CASSIGSSYGYTF.

The chain employs TRBV5-1 and TRBJ2-2; 9 bases align to TRBD1. CDR3 size: 16 residues. Germline V CDR1 and CDR2: SGHRS, YFSETQ. Losses at the gene ends were 1 base for V and 3 bases for J; bases not matched to a gene: 4. CDR3 DNA sequence: TGCGCCAGCAGCTTGACGGGACAGGGCCACACCGGGGAGCTGTTTTTT. As protein: CASSLTGQGHTGELFF.

The rearrangement joins TRBV15 to TRBJ1-2; 10 nucleotides align to TRBD1. The CDR3 loop spans 16 amino acids. J gave up 2 bases and V 2 bases, and 5 bases lay outside the gene matches. CDR1 is LNHNV, CDR2 YYDKDF, per germline (reference sequence). The CDR3 reads CATSRSRDRGNYGYTF. The DNA of the CDR3 is TGTGCCACCAGCAGAAGCCGGGACAGGGGAAACTATGGCTACACCTTC.

This clone has just one count. The J gene is TRBJ1-6, the V gene TRBV2, with TRBD1 identical over 9 bases. In germline, CDR1 is SNHLY, CDR2 FYNNEI. This CDR3 has 17 amino acids. Trimming at V came to 6 bases and at J to 1 base, leaving 7 bases not matched to a gene. This CDR3 is CASSRGQGGSYNSPLHF. CDR3 sequence (DNA): TGTGCCAGCAGCAGGGGACAGGGAGGGTCCTATAATTCACCCCTCCACTTT.

The chain links TRBV6-5 to TRBJ2-1; D may be TRBD2 (5 bases). CDR3 length: 16 amino acids. Germline-derived CDR1 and CDR2 are MNHEY and SVGAGI. V lost 4 bases and J 0 bases, leaving 13 bases between the germline ends. Written as DNA, the CDR3 is TGTGCCAGCAGTTCGTACAGCGGAAGCTCCTACAATGAGCAGTTCTTC. Protein: CASSSYSGSSYNEQFF.

The chain employs TRBV21-1 and TRBJ2-7; TRBD2 is the table's D call and was not checked against the DNA. TRBV21-1 is a pseudogene segment. The CDR3 has 10 amino acids. The CDR3 coding sequence is TGTGCCCGTCGAGAAAACGAGCAGTACTTC. Its translation: CARRENEQYF.

CDR3 sequence: CASSFLGGPQPQHF. CDR3 bases: TGTGCCAGCAGTTTTTTAGGGGGCCCCCAGCCCCAGCATTTT. This rearrangement joins TRBV28 to TRBJ1-5; 7 bases fit TRBD1. This CDR3 contains 14 residues. Germline V gene data show CDR1 as MDHEN and CDR2 as SYDVKM. The V segment lost 3 bases and the J segment 7 bases; nucleotides outside the gene matches: 6.

The rearrangement joins TRBV7-9 to TRBJ1-1; D gene ambiguous. Trimming removed 5 bases at V and 0 bases at J, with 7 bases between. The length of the CDR3 is 13 residues. Germline CDR1 and CDR2: SEHNR and FQNEAQ (reference sequence). The CDR3 nucleotides read TGTGCCAGCAGCCGAGACATGAACACTGAAGCTTTCTTT. Residues: CASSRDMNTEAFF.

The gene calls are TRBV30 and TRBJ1-5; D may be TRBD1 (6 bases). Trimming took 3 bases from V and 6 from J, leaving 15 bases between them. CDR1 and CDR2 (germline): GTSNPN, SVGIG (reference sequence). The CDR3 sequence is 14 residues long. The CDR3 region is CAWRKAGDTQPQHF. CDR3 bases: TGTGCCTGGAGAAAGGCAGGGGATACTCAGCCCCAGCATTTT.

The chain couples TRBV6-5 to TRBJ1-1; perhaps TRBD1 as D (5 bases). V was trimmed by 10 bases and J by 6 bases, leaving 12 bases between them. Germline CDR1 and CDR2: MNHEY and SVGAGI. The CDR3 runs 11 residues. The CDR3 is CATKRGAEAFF. CDR3 DNA sequence: TGTGCCACCAAGCGGGGGGCTGAAGCTTTCTTT.

The chain recombines TRBV20-1 with TRBJ2-3, with a tentative D call TRBD1 (6 bases). Deletions cut 6 bases from V and 12 bases from J, with 16 bases between. This CDR3 region has 11 residues. CDR1 is DFQATT, CDR2 SNEGSKA, per germline (reference sequence). The CDR3 sequence is CSAPQGGSQYF. CDR3 nucleotide sequence: TGCAGTGCCCCTCAAGGGGGTTCACAGTATTTT.

The CDR3 region has the DNA TGTGCCAGCAGCGTAGGCTCGACTAGCGGGGGCTACGAGCAGTACTTC. Encoded protein: CASSVGSTSGGYEQYF. The chain couples TRBV9 to TRBJ2-7; TRBD2 matches at 12 bases. The trim removed 0 bases at V and 3 bases at J, leaving 4 bases unmatched. There are 16 residues in the CDR3. Germline V lookup: CDR1 SGDLS, CDR2 YYNGEE. Looking up the rest from reference TRBV9 and TRBJ2-7 gives the full variable domain: DSGVTQTPKHLITATGQRVTLRCSPRSGDLSVYWYQQSLDQGLQFLIQYYNGEERAKGNILERFSAQQFPDLHSELNLSSLELGDSALYFCASSVGSTSGGYEQYFGPGTRLTVT.

This clone has only one observation. The chain has TRBV6-5 and TRBJ2-1; 10 nucleotides align to TRBD1. With V trimmed by 5 bases and J by 7 bases, 8 bases remained unmatched. The germline CDR1 and CDR2 sequences are MNHEY and SVGAGI. The CDR3 totals 15 residues. CDR3 nucleotide sequence: TGTGCCAGCAGTAGAGACAGGGGGCTCAGGAATGAGCAGTTCTTC. Its translation: CASSRDRGLRNEQFF.

The chain links TRBV5-1 to TRBJ2-2, with D perhaps matching TRBD2 (6 bases). The V gene lost 4 bases and the J gene lost 4 bases, with 14 bases spanning the gap. The CDR3 length is 15 residues. CDR1 is SGHRS and CDR2 is YFSETQ in the germline V gene. CDR3 protein: CASSLDGGATGELFF. For the CDR3, the DNA is TGCGCCAGCAGCCTGGATGGAGGGGCCACCGGGGAGCTGTTTTTT. Variable domain in full (rest from reference TRBV5-1 and TRBJ2-2): KAGVTQTPRYLIKTRGQQVTLSCSPISGHRSVSWYQQTPGQGLQFLFEYFSETQRNKGNFPGRFSGRQFSNSRSEMNVSTLELGDSALYLCASSLDGGATGELFFGEGSRLTVL.

In its sample, this clone ranks as medium-sized. V and J are TRBV27 and TRBJ1-2, with TRBD1 identical over 9 bases. The V gene's germline CDR1 is MNHEY and CDR2 SMNVEV (reference sequence). V was pared by 2 bases and J by 5 bases, with 0 bases of the junction left unmatched. The CDR3 covers 13 residues. The CDR3 nucleotides read TGTGCCAGCAGTTTAGGACAGGGGTATGGCTACACCTTC. It codes for CASSLGQGYGYTF.

The rearrangement uses TRBV5-1 and TRBJ1-1; 8 bases are shared with TRBD1. The CDR3 sequence is 15 residues long. J was trimmed by 6 bases and V by 4 bases; bases with no gene match: 11. Germline-derived CDR1 and CDR2 are SGHRS and YFSETQ. The CDR3, as DNA: TGCGCCAGCAGCGGGGGACAGGCCCTCGTCGCTGAAGCTTTCTTT. Residues: CASSGGQALVAEAFF.

This clone turned up a few times. In nucleotides, the CDR3 is TGTGCCAGCAGCACCGGGGGCGGGGGGGACACAGATACGCAGTATTTT. Protein sequence: CASSTGGGGDTDTQYF. The genes are TRBV21-1 and TRBJ2-3; the table gives TRBD2 as D, unverified against the DNA. TRBV21-1 constitutes a pseudogene. The CDR3 totals 16 residues.

This sequence joins TRBV7-2 and TRBJ2-5; no definite D call. Germline V lookup: CDR1 SGHTA, CDR2 FQGNSA. The V and J ends lost 5 bases and 5 bases respectively, with 12 bases between them. The CDR3 runs to 13 residues. The CDR3 loop reads CASSTNGTETQYF. CDR3 nucleotides: TGTGCCAGCAGCACGAACGGTACGGAGACCCAGTACTTC.

The rearrangement uses TRBV5-1 and TRBJ2-7, with 7 positions matching TRBD1. The J segment lost 5 bases and the V segment lost 4 bases, leaving 18 bases of the junction unmatched. This CDR3 has 17 residues. Germline V lookup: CDR1 SGHRS, CDR2 YFSETQ. Here the CDR3 DNA reads TGCGCCAGCAGCCCCGGGGCAGGGGGAATCCTACGGGACGAGCAGTACTTC. Translated: CASSPGAGGILRDEQYF.

V is TRBV27 and J is TRBJ1-2; 9 bases map to TRBD1. Losses at the gene ends were 6 bases for V and 6 bases for J; bases not matched to a gene: 5. In germline, CDR1 is MNHEY, CDR2 SMNVEV (reference sequence). CDR3 length equals 13 residues. In nucleotides, the CDR3 is TGTGCCAGCAGCCGGGACAGGGCCCATGGCTACACCTTC. This codes for CASSRDRAHGYTF.

The chain links TRBV9 to TRBJ2-1, with TRBD2 identical over 7 bases. CDR1 and CDR2 from the germline V gene are SGDLS and YYNGEE. The CDR3 has 16 residues. V was pared by 1 base and J by 4 bases, with 8 bases of the junction left unmatched. This CDR3 is CASSVQMREGYNEQFF. The CDR3 bases are TGTGCCAGCAGCGTACAGATGAGGGAGGGATACAATGAGCAGTTCTTC.

The chain combines TRBV9 with TRBJ1-2; a possible D gene is TRBD1 (6 bases). The CDR3 has 15 residues. In germline, CDR1 is SGDLS, CDR2 YYNGEE. Trimming shortened V by 2 bases and J by 0 bases, and 11 bases separated the two germline ends. In DNA, the CDR3 is TGTGCCAGCAGCGTCACAGGGCAAGCTAACTATGGCTACACCTTC. Residues: CASSVTGQANYGYTF.

The gene calls are TRBV30 and TRBJ1-6; D unclear. The CDR3 length is 12 residues. V lost 3 bases and J lost 8, with 8 bases in between. The germline V gene has CDR1 GTSNPN and CDR2 SVGIG (reference sequence). The DNA for the CDR3 is TGTGCCTGGAGGACAACCTATTCACCCCTCCACTTT. Its translation: CAWRTTYSPLHF.

The rearrangement links TRBV20-1 to TRBJ1-5; D call uncertain. Germline V lookup: CDR1 DFQATT, CDR2 SNEGSKA (reference sequence). V lost 3 bases and J lost 2, with 14 bases in between. There are 15 residues in the CDR3. In nucleotides, the CDR3 is TGCAGTGCTAGTGGTCCAGGAACCGGCAATCAGCCCCAGCATTTT. Translated, it gives CSASGPGTGNQPQHF.

Here the CDR3 DNA reads TGTGCCAGCAGCGGGTCGGGGACAAGAAATGAGCAGTTCTTC. Its translation: CASSGSGTRNEQFF. This sequence joins TRBV4-2 and TRBJ2-1, with TRBD1 as a possible D gene (6 bases). There are 14 residues in the CDR3. The germline gives CDR1 LGHNA, CDR2 YNFKEQ. Trimming left V 5 bases short and J 7 bases short, with 15 bases between.

Written as DNA, the CDR3 is TGTGCCAGCAGCCCGGGGGTGGACTATGGCTACACCTTC. It encodes CASSPGVDYGYTF. The chain carries TRBV2 and TRBJ1-2, with a weak D call TRBD1 (5 bases). The CDR3 covers 13 residues. Germline CDR1 and CDR2: SNHLY and FYNNEI. V was cut by 6 bases and J by 3 bases, with 11 bases left in between.

The CDR3 loop is CASSQERGYTGELFF. The CDR3 nucleotides read TGTGCCAGCAGCCAGGAGAGGGGGTACACCGGGGAGCTGTTTTTT. This rearrangement joins TRBV4-2 to TRBJ2-2, with D perhaps TRBD1 (6 bases). Per the germline V gene, CDR1 is LGHNA and CDR2 is YNFKEQ. V lost 3 bases and J lost 3, with 11 bases in between. There are 15 residues in the CDR3.